The clone carrying this TCR beta chain came up many times. Its antigen remains unidentified. This CDR3 has 17 residues. V lost 3 bases to trimming and J lost 0 bases, with 19 bases between them. The V gene's germline CDR1 is SQVTM and CDR2 ANQGSEA. 5'RACE with 10-nucleotide random UMIs produced the cDNA. From 15-18 subjects, each sequencing run yielded over 180 million TCR-beta sequences. A single record per CDR3 protein comes from TCRdb applying MiXCR to the 5' RACE reads. The sample has around 79,000 distinct CDR3 sequences, roughly 13% seen once. The sample belongs to a study of neurological immune-mediated disorders. Study-level findings and limits: The most TCR clonal expansion was seen in HTLV-1-associated myelopathy, whereas the least was seen in multiple sclerosis, below the level in healthy controls.

Source material was 2 million unsorted PBMCs, stored at -80 °C in RNAlater. Sequences were obtained from PBMCs. V gene TRBV29-1 combines with J gene TRBJ2-3; possibly TRBD1 or TRBD2 for D (6 bases each). The sequence derives from a woman in her fifties or sixties in good health. The CDR3 here is CSVDSTGRDPSTDTQYF. Written as DNA, the CDR3 is TGCAGCGTTGATTCCACAGGGCGGGATCCTAGCACAGATACGCAGTATTTT.